Listed below are T cell receptor beta chains from one sample, sequenced in a study of blood T cell repertoires in COVID-19. Using immunoSEQ multiplex PCR, the repertoire was profiled, and TCRdb retains in-frame clones only, with some absent. The sample contains 250,000 to 300,000 clones, around four fifths of which appear only once. The sample was peripheral blood. These TCRs come from a man aged 55 to 69 who had recovered from COVID-19. The CDR3 runs from the conserved cysteine through the conserved F or W. The D gene is left open where the match is weak. Rows may omit the clone size; those that give it use once, few, many or a size class.

d_gene: .; j_gene: TRBJ2-7; v_gene: TRBV19; abundance: .; CDR3nt: TGTGCCAGTAGTATCGTTACGGGGACCTACGAGCAGTACTTC; CDR3aa: CASSIVTGTYEQYF
d_gene: .; j_gene: TRBJ2-1; v_gene: TRBV27; abundance: .; CDR3nt: TGTGCCAGCAGTTCACGACTACCCTACAATGAGCAGTTCTTC; CDR3aa: CASSSRLPYNEQFF
d_gene: TRBD2; j_gene: TRBJ2-7; v_gene: TRBV11-2; abundance: .; CDR3nt: TGTGCCAGCAGCTTCCGTAGCGGGGGACCTTACGAGCAGTACTTC; CDR3aa: CASSFRSGGPYEQYF
d_gene: .; j_gene: TRBJ2-1; v_gene: TRBV3-1/TRBV3-2; abundance: .; CDR3nt: TGTGCCAGCAGCCAAGACCCAGCGGCCAAATACAATGAGCAGTTCTTC; CDR3aa: CASSQDPAAKYNEQFF
d_gene: .; j_gene: TRBJ1-6; v_gene: TRBV11-2; abundance: .; CDR3nt: TGTGCCAGCAGCTTCAGGGGACCTTCACCCCTCCACTTT; CDR3aa: CASSFRGPSPLHF
d_gene: .; j_gene: TRBJ1-2; v_gene: TRBV12-3/TRBV12-4; abundance: .; CDR3nt: TGTGCCAGCAGTTTCCGGGGAAACTATGGCTACACCTTC; CDR3aa: CASSFRGNYGYTF
d_gene: TRBD1; j_gene: TRBJ1-5; v_gene: TRBV27; abundance: few; CDR3nt: TGTGCCAGCAGTCAGTTCAGGGGGCTCCCCAATCAGCCCCAGCATTTT; CDR3aa: CASSQFRGLPNQPQHF
d_gene: .; j_gene: TRBJ1-5; v_gene: TRBV7-9; abundance: few; CDR3nt: TGTGCCAGCAGCCGGACGGGGTCAAATCAGCCCCAGCATTTT; CDR3aa: CASSRTGSNQPQHF
d_gene: .; j_gene: TRBJ2-3; v_gene: TRBV6-5; abundance: once; CDR3nt: TGTGCCAGCAGTTACGGAGCAGGGACAGATACGCAGTATTTT; CDR3aa: CASSYGAGTDTQYF
d_gene: TRBD1; j_gene: TRBJ1-4; v_gene: TRBV5-1; abundance: .; CDR3nt: TGCGCCAGCAGCCCCTCAGGGGGCCGGGGTGAAAAACTGTTTTTT; CDR3aa: CASSPSGGRGEKLFF
d_gene: TRBD2; j_gene: TRBJ2-5; v_gene: TRBV9; abundance: .; CDR3nt: TGTGCCAGCAGCGCCGGACTAGCGGGAGGCGAGGAGACCCAGTACTTC; CDR3aa: CASSAGLAGGEETQYF
d_gene: .; j_gene: TRBJ1-1; v_gene: TRBV10-3; abundance: .; CDR3nt: TGTGCCATCAGTGATTTCCCGGGACTCCAGTTCGGAGCTTTCTTT; CDR3aa: CAISDFPGLQFGAFF
d_gene: .; j_gene: TRBJ1-2; v_gene: TRBV28; abundance: .; CDR3nt: TGTGCCAGCAGTTCGGATGGCTACACCTTC; CDR3aa: CASSSDGYTF
d_gene: .; j_gene: TRBJ2-7; v_gene: TRBV6-5; abundance: .; CDR3nt: TGTGCCAGCAGCTTAAAGTCTCCGGACTTTTACGAGCAGTACTTC; CDR3aa: CASSLKSPDFYEQYF